This T cell receptor beta chain originates from a study of cytomegalovirus exposure and HLA in healthy donors (dated by TCRdb to about 2017). About the investigation overall: A later analysis indicated that the 120 validation repertoires were generated on the platform also employed for the approximately 700 repertoires of the first cohort. To predict cytomegalovirus infection status, the study combined high-throughput TCR immunosequencing, statistical association of individual TCRs with disease status, and machine learning. The study was designed to test whether signatures of past pathogen exposure could be identified by cataloging public T cell receptors. Besides the first cohort of about 730 subjects, a separate validation cohort made up of 95 to 150 different subjects was used.

Study-level results and caveats: Of the cluster scores, roughly 95% were above 0 in a later analysis, which found that TCRs clustered in the first cohort also tended to co-occur in the 95 to 150 validation repertoires. The authors suggested that the approach could potentially be generalized to other disease states and immunological phenotypes. A later analysis had no HLA typing for the validation cohort, so co-occurrence there was scored across all 110 or so repertoires. The study listed 150 to 200 TCR beta chains as associated with cytomegalovirus. The classifier was reported to diagnose cytomegalovirus status with high specificity and sensitivity in both the original and validation cohorts. While some public TCRs were present in many individuals, most TCR sequences turned up only very rarely across donors. A few of the identified cytomegalovirus-associated TCR beta chains were confirmed in vitro to be specific for cytomegalovirus antigens.

In the case of this clone: Which antigen it targets is not known. The record has no base qualities; no much larger clone is one base away.

Library creation used the immunoSEQ multiplex PCR assay. The published analysis was carried out like this. To diagnose cytomegalovirus status from the catalog of TCR beta chain sequences, a statistical classification framework was built. TCRdb holds this immuneACCESS table with in-frame rearrangements only. Some clones are missing; in checked studies, unresolved V genes explain under half, and the rest has no known cause. The DNA gave D and trimming, while V, J and clone size come from that table. Across this sample there are fewer than 350,000 clones, with 88% seen only once. Of the sample, roughly 1% falls within the top ten clones. Counted from cysteine to phenylalanine, this CDR3 has 17 amino acids. CDR3 DNA only is kept here, 51 bases in frame from base 1. Germline trimming amounts to 2 bases on V and 2 bases on J, with 7 as the count of junction bases outside the gene matches. CDR1 and CDR2, per the germline V gene, are SGHRS and YFSETQ.

Separate from the roughly 650-subject first cohort, the validation cohort of around 130 subjects was the group to which the donors belonged. The sequence was collected from a woman aged 18-29 years in good health and CMV-seronegative. The chain employs TRBV5-1 and TRBJ2-2; TRBD1 aligns with 9 central bases. The sequencing input was PBMCs. The CDR3 protein: CASSLRSGQGNTGELFF. Read as DNA, the sequence is TGCGCCAGCAGCTTACGATCGGGACAGGGTAACACCGGGGAGCTGTTTTTT.